This T cell receptor (beta chain) was identified in a study of technical replicates of blood from several donors. Profiled with immunoSEQ multiplex PCR; TCRdb holds only in-frame clones, not every one. Of 60,000 to 85,000 clones detected, over 75% appear once; the ten largest clones hold 0.3% to 0.45%. Germline V gene sequence: CDR1 SQVTM, CDR2 ANQGSEA. V lost 1 base and J 4 bases, leaving 7 bases between the germline ends. The CDR3 loop spans 12 amino acids. Sequenced input: T cells isolated from PBMCs. This TCR was recovered from a human donor in good health. The V gene is TRBV29-1, the J gene TRBJ1-2, with D uncertain. CDR3 sequence reads: CSVEVQVYGYTF. The CDR3 nucleotides read TGCAGCGTTGAAGTCCAGGTCTATGGCTACACCTTC.